This T cell receptor (beta chain) stems from a study of cytomegalovirus exposure and HLA in healthy donors. Sequencing was performed with immunoSEQ multiplex PCR; in TCRdb, only in-frame clones are kept and a portion is missing. The table shows some 150,000 clones, with about 89% occurring only once. Study outcomes and limitations: The authors enumerated roughly 160 TCR beta chains as linked to cytomegalovirus.

Comments on this clone: As yet, its antigen is unknown.

V was shortened by 0 bases and J by 10 bases, with 10 bases between the two germline ends. The CDR3 consists of 13 residues. The germline CDR1 and CDR2 sequences are LGHNA and YSLEER. This receptor was identified in a man younger than 35 in good health and CMV-seropositive. The sample taken for sequencing was PBMCs. This chain uses TRBV4-3 with TRBJ2-1; D remains unclear. Here the CDR3 DNA reads TGCGCCAGCAGCCAAGAGAGGCCCACGGAGCAGTTCTTC. As protein: CASSQERPTEQFF.